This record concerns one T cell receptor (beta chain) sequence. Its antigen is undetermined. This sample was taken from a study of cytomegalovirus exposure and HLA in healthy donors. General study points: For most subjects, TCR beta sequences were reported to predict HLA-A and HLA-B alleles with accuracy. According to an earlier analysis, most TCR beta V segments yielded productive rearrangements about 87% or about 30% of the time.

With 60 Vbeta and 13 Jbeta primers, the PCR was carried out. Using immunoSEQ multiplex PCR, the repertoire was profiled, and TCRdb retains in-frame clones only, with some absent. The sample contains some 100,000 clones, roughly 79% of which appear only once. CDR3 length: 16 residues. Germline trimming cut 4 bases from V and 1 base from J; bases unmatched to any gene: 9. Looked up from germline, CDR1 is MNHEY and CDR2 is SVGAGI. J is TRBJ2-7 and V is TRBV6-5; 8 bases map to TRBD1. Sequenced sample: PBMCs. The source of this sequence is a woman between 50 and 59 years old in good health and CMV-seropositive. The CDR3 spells CASSLGARQGSYEQYF. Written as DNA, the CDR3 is TGTGCCAGCAGTTTGGGTGCCCGACAGGGGTCCTACGAGCAGTACTTC.